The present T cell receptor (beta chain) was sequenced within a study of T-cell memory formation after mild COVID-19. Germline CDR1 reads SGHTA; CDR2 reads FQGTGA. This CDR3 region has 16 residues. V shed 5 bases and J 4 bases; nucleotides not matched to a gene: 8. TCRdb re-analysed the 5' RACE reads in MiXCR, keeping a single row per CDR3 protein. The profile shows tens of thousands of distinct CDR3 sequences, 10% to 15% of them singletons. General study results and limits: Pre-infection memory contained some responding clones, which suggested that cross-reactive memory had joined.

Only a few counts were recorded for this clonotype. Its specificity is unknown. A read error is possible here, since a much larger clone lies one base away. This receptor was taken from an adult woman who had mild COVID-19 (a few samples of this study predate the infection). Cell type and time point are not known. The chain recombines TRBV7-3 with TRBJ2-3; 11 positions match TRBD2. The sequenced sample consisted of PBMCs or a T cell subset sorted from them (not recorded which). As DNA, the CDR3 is TGTGCCAGCAGCGTCTTAGCGGGAGGGCCCCCAGATACGCAGTATTTT. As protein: CASSVLAGGPPDTQYF.